This entry features one T cell receptor beta chain sequence. Its cognate antigen is unknown. 5'-RACE, quantitative and with molecular barcodes, yielded the TCR beta libraries. Using its own MiXCR run on the 5' RACE reads, TCRdb lists one record per CDR3 protein. This table holds some 150,000 distinct CDR3 sequences, roughly 10% found once. The data are from a study of CD8 T cells in ankylosing spondylitis. Study outcomes and limitations: Disease-linked clones, CD8+, were relatively rare in peripheral blood. Matched ankylosing spondylitis synovial fluid reportedly contained a significantly enriched population of disease-linked clones.

The length of the CDR3 is 14 residues. Per the germline V gene, CDR1 is MGHRA and CDR2 is YSYEKL. V shed 1 base and J shed 2 bases, with 8 bases lying between them. The chain has TRBV4-1 and TRBJ2-5; D gene uncertain. Material for sequencing was blood, either unsorted or a sorted T cell fraction (not recorded which). This clonotype originated in a female donor with ankylosing spondylitis or in good health (not recorded which). The CDR3 bases are TGCGCCAGCAGCCAAGCTGATCTTCAAGAGACCCAGTACTTC. Its translation is CASSQADLQETQYF.